The 15 T cell receptor beta chains listed next were all sequenced from one sample in a study of shared clonotypes between healthy human individuals. TCRdb's copy holds only in-frame clones and misses some; the assay was immunoSEQ multiplex PCR. The sample lists approximately 980,000 clones, about 80% occurring once. Sequenced material: memory CD4+ T cells sorted from blood. This sample's subset: CD45RA-negative fraction. These receptors were obtained from a man aged 18 to 29 in good health.

This chain links TRBV19 with TRBJ2-5; TRBD1 is a possible D gene (6 bases). CDR1 is LNHDA and CDR2 is SQIVND in the germline V gene (reference sequence). The CDR3 consists of 14 residues. V was pared by 6 bases and J by 3 bases, with 14 bases between. This CDR3 is CASSRRGGEETQYF. CDR3 DNA: TGTGCCAGTAGCCGAAGAGGGGGAGAAGAGACCCAGTACTTC.

This clone was picked up one time. The chain combines TRBV7-2 with TRBJ1-1, with a possible D match to TRBD1 (5 bases). Trimming stripped 2 bases from V and 1 base from J, with 8 bases between. CDR3 length: 14 amino acids. Germline CDR1 is SGHTA and CDR2 is FQGNSA. The CDR3 region has the DNA TGTGCCAGCAGCTTAATCCAGGGGAACACTGAAGCTTTCTTT. The encoded protein is CASSLIQGNTEAFF.

In its sample, this clone was seen a few times. V and J are TRBV5-1 and TRBJ2-5; D unresolved. V gave up 2 bases and J gave up 5 bases, with 13 bases separating them. The CDR3 consists of 14 residues. Per the germline V gene, CDR1 is SGHRS and CDR2 is YFSETQ. The CDR3 DNA reads as TGCGCCAGCAGCTTAAGCGTCTCGCGGGAGACCCAGTACTTC. It is translated as CASSLSVSRETQYF. Filled out from reference TRBV5-1 and TRBJ2-5, the complete variable domain reads KAGVTQTPRYLIKTRGQQVTLSCSPISGHRSVSWYQQTPGQGLQFLFEYFSETQRNKGNFPGRFSGRQFSNSRSEMNVSTLELGDSALYLCASSLSVSRETQYFGPGTRLLVL.

The sample holds one count of this clone. The J gene is TRBJ2-5, the V gene TRBV27, with TRBD1 matching over 8 bases. Germline CDR1 is MNHEY and CDR2 is SMNVEV (reference sequence). J was trimmed by 5 bases and V by 2 bases; bases with no gene match: 4. CDR3 length: 14 residues. The CDR3 DNA sequence: TGTGCCAGCAGTTTAACGGACAGGGCTGAGACCCAGTACTTC. The encoded protein is CASSLTDRAETQYF.

This rearrangement joins TRBV19 to TRBJ1-2, with 7 bases identical to TRBD1. Germline values: CDR1 LNHDA, CDR2 SQIVND (reference sequence). Trimming cost V 6 bases and J 2 bases; bases outside gene matches: 9. This CDR3 comprises 15 residues. CDR3 nucleotide sequence: TGTGCCAGTAGGAGCACCGGGACAGTGAACTATGGCTACACCTTC. This gives the protein CASRSTGTVNYGYTF.

J is TRBJ2-7 and V is TRBV7-2; tentative D call: TRBD2 (6 bases). This CDR3 is 14 amino acids long. Trimming removed 3 bases from V and 3 bases from J, with 12 bases in between. Germline-derived CDR1 and CDR2 are SGHTA and FQGNSA. Here the CDR3 reads CASSLSSVNYEQYF. Written as DNA, the CDR3 is TGTGCCAGCAGCTTGTCTAGCGTGAACTACGAGCAGTACTTC.

This rearrangement joins TRBV20-1 to TRBJ2-5, with D unclear. The V and J ends lost 2 bases and 5 bases respectively, with 3 bases between them. The CDR3 has 10 residues. Germline V CDR1 and CDR2: DFQATT, SNEGSKA (reference sequence). The CDR3 DNA sequence: TGCAGTGCTAGAACGGAGACCCAGTACTTC. It translates to CSARTETQYF.

This clone was observed once. This chain links TRBV12-5 with TRBJ1-3; 10 positions match TRBD1. The germline V gene encodes CDR1 LGHNT and CDR2 FRNRAP. The CDR3 is 17 amino acids. V was clipped by 4 bases and J by 0 bases; unmatched bases: 6. CDR3 sequence reads: CASGSGTGAISGNTIYF. The CDR3 bases are TGTGCTAGTGGTTCAGGGACAGGGGCAATCTCTGGAAACACCATATATTTT.

The chain has TRBV30 and TRBJ2-7, with TRBD1 matching over 8 bases. From germline, CDR1 is GTSNPN and CDR2 SVGIG (reference sequence). The CDR3 consists of 14 residues. Trimming cost V 3 bases and J 2 bases; bases outside gene matches: 6. CDR3 in amino acids: CAWRNDRGAYEQYF. The CDR3 DNA follows: TGTGCCTGGAGAAATGACAGGGGAGCCTACGAGCAGTACTTC.

Remarks on this clone: This may arise from a read error, as a much more abundant clone is one base away. Other DNA sequences in the same sample also yield this CDR3. The chain joins TRBV7-9 to TRBJ2-2; no clear D gene. Germline CDR1 is SEHNR and CDR2 is FQNEAQ (reference sequence). This CDR3 spans 12 amino acids. Trimming took 5 bases from V and 0 from J, leaving 1 base between them. The CDR3 region has the DNA TGTGCCAGCAGCCCGAACACCGGGGAGCTGTTTTTT. Translated: CASSPNTGELFF.

The rearrangement joins TRBV7-9 to TRBJ2-1, with D maybe TRBD2 (5 bases). Trimming left V 5 bases short and J 4 bases short, with 6 bases between. Per germline, CDR1 SEHNR and CDR2 FQNEAQ (reference sequence). CDR3 size: 12 residues. The CDR3: CASSEGYNEQFF. CDR3 in DNA: TGTGCCAGCAGCGAGGGATACAATGAGCAGTTCTTC.

The V call is TRBV14, the J call TRBJ2-7; D is ambiguous. The V and J ends lost 4 bases and 7 bases respectively, with 11 bases between them. Per the germline V gene, CDR1 is SGHDN and CDR2 is FVKESK. The CDR3 is 12 residues long. CDR3 loop: CASSPTWREQYF. CDR3 nucleotide sequence: TGTGCCAGCAGCCCGACATGGCGAGAGCAGTACTTC.

The chain carries TRBV18 and TRBJ1-6; possible D gene TRBD1, 5 bases. The V gene lost 1 base and the J gene lost 7 bases, with 11 bases spanning the gap. Germline CDR1 is KGHSH and CDR2 is LQKENI. The CDR3 has 15 amino acids. CDR3 sequence (DNA): TGTGCCAGCTCACCACTGGCAGGGACGAATTCACCCCTCCACTTT. As protein: CASSPLAGTNSPLHF.

The count of this clone is one. This chain links TRBV4-1 with TRBJ2-2; 11 bases are shared with TRBD2. The CDR3 sequence is 19 residues long. V gave up 0 bases and J gave up 0 bases; unmatched junction bases: 6. CDR1 is MGHRA, CDR2 YSYEKL, per germline. CDR3 loop: CASSQDPPSGGTNTGELFF. DNA of the CDR3: TGCGCCAGCAGCCAAGACCCCCCTAGCGGGGGGACGAACACCGGGGAGCTGTTTTTT.

The CDR3 DNA reads as TGTGCCAGCAGTTTATCACCGGGACAGGGGTCCACCGGGGAGCTGTTTTTT. It is translated as CASSLSPGQGSTGELFF. The chain combines TRBV27 with TRBJ2-2; the match to TRBD1 covers 10 bases. The CDR3 covers 17 residues. Looked up from germline, CDR1 is MNHEY and CDR2 is SMNVEV (reference sequence). V trimming: 0 bases; J trimming: 4 bases; junction bases outside the gene matches: 5.